The 25 T cell receptor beta chains below were found in one sample sequenced in a study of response to subunit inactivated influenza vaccine. One entry per CDR3 protein results from TCRdb running MiXCR on the RT-PCR reads. This sample carries roughly 570,000 distinct CDR3 sequences, 11% to 15% of them seen once, and the ten largest clones take around 10%. The material was PBMCs from blood, obtained 11 to 12 days after vaccination. These receptors were obtained from a middle-aged man who received an inactivated influenza vaccine.

The chain has TRBV7-3 and TRBJ2-1; unclear D gene. V gave up 1 base and J gave up 8 bases, with 6 bases separating them. This CDR3 comprises 12 residues. From germline, CDR1 is SGHTA and CDR2 FQGTGA. The CDR3 region is CASSLMEDEQFF. DNA for the CDR3: TGTGCCAGCAGCTTAATGGAAGATGAGCAGTTCTTC.

The chain combines TRBV7-2 with TRBJ1-5, with D unresolved. The CDR3 has 13 amino acids. From germline, CDR1 is SGHTA and CDR2 FQGNSA. V lost 5 bases, J lost 3 bases, and 8 bases lay in between. CDR3 residues: CASSVLYNQPQHF. In DNA, the CDR3 is TGTGCCAGCAGCGTCTTATACAATCAGCCCCAGCATTTT.

V gene TRBV28 combines with J gene TRBJ1-1, with D perhaps TRBD1 (5 bases). V was cut by 6 bases and J by 1 base, with 18 bases left in between. The CDR3 totals 16 residues. Germline V CDR1 and CDR2: MDHEN, SYDVKM. CDR3 nucleotides: TGTGCCAGCAGGGCCAAATCGGACGGGACGAACACTGAAGCTTTCTTT. It specifies CASRAKSDGTNTEAFF. Full variable domain (missing parts from reference TRBV28 and TRBJ1-1): DVKVTQSSRYLVKRTGEKVFLECVQDMDHENMFWYRQDPGLGLRLIYFSYDVKMKEKGDIPEGYSVSREKKERFSLILESASTNQTSMYLCASRAKSDGTNTEAFFGQGTRLTVV.

The rearrangement uses TRBV21-1 and TRBJ2-3. TRBV21-1 is described as a pseudogene. The CDR3 length is 11 residues. The CDR3 here is CASSRHNSGSF. The CDR3 DNA reads TGTGCCAGCAGCCGCCATAACTCCGGGTCTTTT.

This clonotype was detected many times. The V call is TRBV12-3 or TRBV12-4, the J call TRBJ1-1; the D is unclear. There are 13 residues in the CDR3. Between the trimmed V and J ends, which lost 6 bases and 0 bases, there was a span of 8 bases. The DNA for the CDR3 is TGTGCCAGCAGGGGTCAGGTGAACACTGAAGCTTTCTTT. Translating it yields CASRGQVNTEAFF.

The chain is built from TRBV12-3 or TRBV12-4 and TRBJ1-1; 7 bases are a match to TRBD1. The CDR3 consists of 13 residues. Germline trimming cut 11 bases from V and 5 bases from J; bases unmatched to any gene: 11. This CDR3 reads CAATGETYTEAFF. CDR3 DNA sequence: TGTGCCGCAACAGGGGAAACTTATACTGAAGCTTTCTTT.

The chain carries TRBV15 and TRBJ2-7; TRBD2 aligns across 7 bases. The trim removed 0 bases at V and 1 base at J, leaving 6 bases unmatched. CDR1 is LNHNV and CDR2 is YYDKDF in the germline V gene (reference sequence). The CDR3 runs 16 residues. Here the CDR3 reads CATSRDLGTKSYEQYF. CDR3 bases: TGTGCCACCAGCAGAGATTTGGGGACTAAGTCCTACGAGCAGTACTTC.

V usage is TRBV6-2 or TRBV6-3 and J usage is TRBJ1-1; 8 bases match TRBD1. CDR1 and CDR2 (germline): MNHEY, SVGEGT. V gave up 0 bases and J gave up 8 bases; unmatched junction bases: 8. The CDR3 extends over 15 amino acids. DNA for the CDR3: TGTGCCAGCAGTTACTCGACGGACAGGGATGGAGAAGCTTTCTTT. The encoded protein is CASSYSTDRDGEAFF.

This clonotype occurred a few times. The chain carries TRBV27 and TRBJ2-3; D is perhaps TRBD1 or TRBD2 (5 bases each). Trimming shortened V by 5 bases and J by 7 bases, and 22 bases separated the two germline ends. This CDR3 is 16 amino acids long. The germline CDR1 and CDR2 sequences are MNHEY and SMNVEV (reference sequence). In DNA, the CDR3 is TGTGCCAGCAGTACACCCGGGACCGGGGCGAGAAATACGCAGTATTTT. Its translation is CASSTPGTGARNTQYF.

This clonotype has just a few counts. The chain couples TRBV6-4 to TRBJ2-1, with 9 bases aligning to TRBD2. With 9 bases clipped from V and 9 bases from J, the junction kept 12 bases outside the gene matches. From germline, CDR1 is MRHNA and CDR2 SNTAGT. This CDR3 is built from 14 residues. This chain's CDR3 is CARASGGPRSEQFF. The CDR3 DNA is TGTGCCAGAGCAAGCGGGGGGCCTCGAAGTGAGCAGTTCTTC.

The chain links TRBV5-1 to TRBJ2-7; 11 nucleotides align to TRBD1. V gave up 3 bases and J gave up 2 bases; unmatched junction bases: 7. Germline CDR1 and CDR2: SGHRS and YFSETQ. The CDR3 runs 16 residues. CDR3 in DNA: TGCGCCAGCAGCTATTCCCTGGGACAGGGGGCCTACGAGCAGTACTTC. Translating it yields CASSYSLGQGAYEQYF.

In this sample, this clonotype turned up many times. The J gene is TRBJ2-5, the V gene TRBV5-1; tentative D call: TRBD1 (6 bases). The CDR3 consists of 15 residues. The V end was cut by 3 bases, the J end by 0 bases, with 12 bases between. From germline, CDR1 is SGHRS and CDR2 YFSETQ. The CDR3 sequence: CASSWRTGYQETQYF. The CDR3, as DNA: TGCGCCAGCAGCTGGCGTACAGGGTACCAAGAGACCCAGTACTTC.

This chain uses TRBV6-1 with TRBJ2-1; 9 nucleotides agree with TRBD1. V lost 7 bases to trimming and J lost 4 bases; unmatched junction nucleotides: 11. The CDR3 extends over 16 amino acids. Germline assignment: CDR1 MNHNS and CDR2 SASEGT. CDR3 coding DNA: TGTGCCAGCACCCCCACCGGGACAGGGAATTACAATGAGCAGTTCTTC. It encodes CASTPTGTGNYNEQFF.

This clonotype was observed many times. This chain joins TRBV4-3 and TRBJ2-1, with D possibly called TRBD1 or TRBD2 (5 bases each). Germline assignment: CDR1 LGHNA and CDR2 YSLEER. V lost 0 bases and J lost 8, with 23 bases in between. The CDR3 spans 18 residues. CDR3 sequence reads: CASSQDYMGLEGFHEQFF. The CDR3 DNA reads TGCGCCAGCAGCCAAGATTATATGGGGCTAGAGGGCTTCCATGAGCAGTTCTTC.

CDR3 bases: TGTGCCAGCAGTTACTCACTTTTCGGACCCTCTTCGTACGAGCAGTACTTC. Translating gives CASSYSLFGPSSYEQYF. V usage is TRBV6-2 or TRBV6-3 and J usage is TRBJ2-7; D not certain. V was trimmed by 0 bases and J by 4 bases, leaving 19 bases between them. The germline V gene has CDR1 MNHEY and CDR2 SVGEGT. The CDR3 runs to 17 residues.

In DNA, the CDR3 is TGTGCCAGCAGGACAGCAGGGTCCTACGAGCAGTACTTC. Amino acids: CASRTAGSYEQYF. The chain combines TRBV12-3 or TRBV12-4 with TRBJ2-7, with a tentative D call TRBD1 (5 bases). CDR3 length: 13 residues. V was clipped by 6 bases and J by 1 base, with 10 bases between them.

The DNA for the CDR3 is TGTGCCAGCAGCTTGGGGCAGGGTGGGGGCAAAGAGACCCAGTACTTC. This codes for CASSLGQGGGKETQYF. The chain recombines TRBV5-5 with TRBJ2-5; possible D gene TRBD1, 6 bases. Germline values: CDR1 SGHKS, CDR2 YYEKEE (reference sequence). This CDR3 has 16 amino acids. V lost 0 bases and J 3 bases, leaving 15 bases between the germline ends.

The J gene is TRBJ1-2, the V gene TRBV27, with D possibly matching TRBD1 (6 bases). CDR3 length equals 13 residues. The ends were cut back, 5 bases at V and 7 bases at J, with 14 bases in the middle. Germline CDR1 is MNHEY and CDR2 is SMNVEV (reference sequence). The DNA for the CDR3 is TGTGCCAGCAGTGAACACAGGGTCGGTGGCTACACCTTC. Protein sequence: CASSEHRVGGYTF.

The J gene is TRBJ2-5, the V gene TRBV27; D might be TRBD2 (6 bases). This CDR3 is 18 amino acids long. In germline, CDR1 is MNHEY, CDR2 SMNVEV (reference sequence). Trimming took 1 base from V and 2 from J, leaving 20 bases between them. In DNA form, the CDR3 reads TGTGCCAGCAGTTTATATTTCCGATTTGGCGCGGGGCAAGAGACCCAGTACTTC. It codes for CASSLYFRFGAGQETQYF.

The chain couples TRBV7-2 to TRBJ1-1; no firm D call. The CDR3 totals 15 residues. Germline assignment: CDR1 SGHTA and CDR2 FQGNSA. V gave up 5 bases and J gave up 1 base, with 14 bases separating them. The CDR3 loop is CASSPRLTRNTEAFF. The CDR3 DNA follows: TGTGCCAGCAGCCCTAGACTAACCCGGAACACTGAAGCTTTCTTT.

This clonotype was seen a few times. The V and J genes are TRBV20-1 and TRBJ2-7, with 7 bases that match TRBD1. Germline trimming cut 6 bases from V and 4 bases from J; bases unmatched to any gene: 9. The CDR3 runs to 13 residues. Germline CDR1 reads DFQATT; CDR2 reads SNEGSKA (reference sequence). CDR3 nucleotide sequence: TGCAGTGCCATTAGGGGGCACAAGTACGAGCAGTACTTC. This translates into CSAIRGHKYEQYF.

The chain is built from TRBV5-5 and TRBJ2-5, with D possibly called TRBD1 or TRBD2 (5 bases each). V was trimmed by 1 base and J by 3 bases, leaving 13 bases between them. The CDR3 sequence is 15 residues long. Per germline, CDR1 SGHKS and CDR2 YYEKEE (reference sequence). DNA of the CDR3: TGTGCCAGCAGCTTGTCGGGGACCCAGGAAGAGACCCAGTACTTC. This translates into CASSLSGTQEETQYF.

V and J are TRBV3-1 and TRBJ1-3; unclear D gene. Germline V CDR1 and CDR2: LGHDT, YNNKEL (reference sequence). V lost 1 base and J 0 bases, leaving 7 bases between the germline ends. The CDR3 has 15 residues. CDR3: CASSQVAGSGNTIYF. As DNA, the CDR3 is TGTGCCAGCAGCCAAGTTGCGGGCTCTGGAAACACCATATATTTT.

The chain combines TRBV24-1 with TRBJ2-5; 9 nucleotides line up with TRBD2. The CDR3 consists of 14 residues. With V trimmed by 9 bases and J by 0 bases, 4 bases remained unmatched. In germline, CDR1 is KGHDR, CDR2 SFDVKD. CDR3 in amino acids: CATGGGDYQETQYF. The CDR3 nucleotides are TGTGCCACCGGCGGGGGGGACTACCAAGAGACCCAGTACTTC.

This chain joins TRBV6-5 and TRBJ1-2, with D possibly TRBD1 on 6 matching bases. The CDR3 length is 14 residues. V was cut by 3 bases and J by 4 bases, with 12 bases left in between. CDR1 and CDR2 (germline): MNHEY, SVGAGI. DNA for the CDR3: TGTGCCAGCAGTTATTCGACAGGAGCCTATGGCTACACCTTC. It yields the protein CASSYSTGAYGYTF.